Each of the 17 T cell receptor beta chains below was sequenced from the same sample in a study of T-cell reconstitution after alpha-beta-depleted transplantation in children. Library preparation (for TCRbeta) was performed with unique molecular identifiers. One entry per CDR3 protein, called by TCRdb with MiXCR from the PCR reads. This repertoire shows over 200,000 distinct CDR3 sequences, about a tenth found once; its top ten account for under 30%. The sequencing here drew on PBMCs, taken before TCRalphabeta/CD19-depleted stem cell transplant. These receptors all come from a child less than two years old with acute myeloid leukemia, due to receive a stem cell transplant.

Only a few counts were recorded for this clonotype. In DNA form, the CDR3 reads TGTGCCAGCAGTCCTCGGACAGGGGCTAGCTCCTATAATTCACCCCTCCACTTT. Its protein is CASSPRTGASSYNSPLHF. The chain is built from TRBV6-5 and TRBJ1-6; TRBD1 matches at 9 bases. The ends lost 5 bases at V and 0 bases at J; junction bases unmatched: 8. The CDR3 is 18 amino acids. CDR1 MNHEY and CDR2 SVGAGI come from the germline V gene.

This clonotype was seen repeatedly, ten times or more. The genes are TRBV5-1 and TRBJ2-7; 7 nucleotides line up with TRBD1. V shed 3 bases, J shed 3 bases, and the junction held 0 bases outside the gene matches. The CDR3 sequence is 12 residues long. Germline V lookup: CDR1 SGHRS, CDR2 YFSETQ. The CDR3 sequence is CASSWDSYEQYF. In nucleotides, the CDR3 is TGCGCCAGCAGCTGGGACAGCTACGAGCAGTACTTC. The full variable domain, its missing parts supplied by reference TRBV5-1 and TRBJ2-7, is KAGVTQTPRYLIKTRGQQVTLSCSPISGHRSVSWYQQTPGQGLQFLFEYFSETQRNKGNFPGRFSGRQFSNSRSEMNVSTLELGDSALYLCASSWDSYEQYFGPGTRLTVT.

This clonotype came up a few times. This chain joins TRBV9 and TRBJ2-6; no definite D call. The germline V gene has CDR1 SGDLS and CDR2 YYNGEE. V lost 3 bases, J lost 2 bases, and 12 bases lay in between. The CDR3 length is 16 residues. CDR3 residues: CASSASAYPGANVLTF. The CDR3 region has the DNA TGTGCCAGCAGCGCTTCAGCGTATCCTGGGGCCAACGTCCTGACTTTC.

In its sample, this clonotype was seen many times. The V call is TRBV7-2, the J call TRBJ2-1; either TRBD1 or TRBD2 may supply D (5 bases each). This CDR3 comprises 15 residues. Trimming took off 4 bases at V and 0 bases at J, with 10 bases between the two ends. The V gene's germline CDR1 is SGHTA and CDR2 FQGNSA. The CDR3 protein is CASSSDTSSYNEQFF. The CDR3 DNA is TGTGCCAGCAGCTCGGACACTAGCTCCTACAATGAGCAGTTCTTC.

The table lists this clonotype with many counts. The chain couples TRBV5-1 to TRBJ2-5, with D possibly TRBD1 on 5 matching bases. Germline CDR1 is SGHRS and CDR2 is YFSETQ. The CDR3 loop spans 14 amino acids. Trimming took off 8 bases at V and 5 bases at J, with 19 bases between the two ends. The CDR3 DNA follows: TGCGCCAGTAAGAGTTATCAGGGTTTGGAGACCCAGTACTTC. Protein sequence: CASKSYQGLETQYF. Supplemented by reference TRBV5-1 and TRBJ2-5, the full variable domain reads KAGVTQTPRYLIKTRGQQVTLSCSPISGHRSVSWYQQTPGQGLQFLFEYFSETQRNKGNFPGRFSGRQFSNSRSEMNVSTLELGDSALYLCASKSYQGLETQYFGPGTRLLVL.

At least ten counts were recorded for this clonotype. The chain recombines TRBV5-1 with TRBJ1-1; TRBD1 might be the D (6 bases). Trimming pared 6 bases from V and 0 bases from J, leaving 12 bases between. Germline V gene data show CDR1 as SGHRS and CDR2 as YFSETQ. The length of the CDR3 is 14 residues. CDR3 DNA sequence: TGCGCCAGCACTCTCTCAGGGGTGAACACTGAAGCTTTCTTT. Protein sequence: CASTLSGVNTEAFF.

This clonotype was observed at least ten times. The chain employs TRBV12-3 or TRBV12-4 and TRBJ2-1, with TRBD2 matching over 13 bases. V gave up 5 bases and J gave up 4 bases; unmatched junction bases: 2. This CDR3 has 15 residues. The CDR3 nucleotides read TGTGCCAGCAGTAGGACTAGCGGGGGATACAATGAGCAGTTCTTC. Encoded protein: CASSRTSGGYNEQFF.

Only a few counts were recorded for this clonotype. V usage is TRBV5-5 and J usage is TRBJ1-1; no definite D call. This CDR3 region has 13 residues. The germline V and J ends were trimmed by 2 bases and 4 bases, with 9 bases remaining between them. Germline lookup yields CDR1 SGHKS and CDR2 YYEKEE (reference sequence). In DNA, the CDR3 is TGTGCCAGCAGCTTCGTTGGGAGCACTGAAGCTTTCTTT. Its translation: CASSFVGSTEAFF.

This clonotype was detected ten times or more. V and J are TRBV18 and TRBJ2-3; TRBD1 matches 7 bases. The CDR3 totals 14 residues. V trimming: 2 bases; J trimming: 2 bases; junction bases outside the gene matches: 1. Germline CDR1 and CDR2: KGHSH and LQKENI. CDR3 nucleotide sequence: TGTGCCAGCTCACCAGGGACAGCCACAGATACGCAGTATTTT. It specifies CASSPGTATDTQYF.

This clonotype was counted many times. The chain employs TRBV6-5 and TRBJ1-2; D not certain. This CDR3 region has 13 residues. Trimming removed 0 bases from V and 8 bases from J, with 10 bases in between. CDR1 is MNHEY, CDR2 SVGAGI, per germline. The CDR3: CASSYSLGLGYTF. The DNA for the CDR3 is TGTGCCAGCAGTTACTCCCTCGGACTCGGCTACACCTTC.

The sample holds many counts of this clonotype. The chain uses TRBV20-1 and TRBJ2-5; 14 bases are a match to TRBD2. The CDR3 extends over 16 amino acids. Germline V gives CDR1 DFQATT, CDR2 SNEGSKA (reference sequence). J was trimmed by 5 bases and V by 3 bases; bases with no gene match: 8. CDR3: CSASGRLAGGPETQYF. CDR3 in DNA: TGCAGTGCTAGCGGTCGACTAGCGGGAGGGCCCGAGACCCAGTACTTC.

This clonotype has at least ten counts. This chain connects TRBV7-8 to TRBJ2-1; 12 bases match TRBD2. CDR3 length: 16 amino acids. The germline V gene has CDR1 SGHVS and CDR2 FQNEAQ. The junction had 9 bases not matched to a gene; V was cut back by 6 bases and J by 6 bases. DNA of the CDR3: TGTGCCAGCAGAACGAGAGGACTAGCGGGGCCCAATGAGCAGTTCTTC. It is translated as CASRTRGLAGPNEQFF.

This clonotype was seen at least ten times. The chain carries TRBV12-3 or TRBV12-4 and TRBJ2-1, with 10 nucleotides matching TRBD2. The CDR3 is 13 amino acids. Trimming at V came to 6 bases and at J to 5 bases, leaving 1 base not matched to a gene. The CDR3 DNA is TGTGCCAGCAGCACTAGCGGGAACAATGAGCAGTTCTTC. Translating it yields CASSTSGNNEQFF.

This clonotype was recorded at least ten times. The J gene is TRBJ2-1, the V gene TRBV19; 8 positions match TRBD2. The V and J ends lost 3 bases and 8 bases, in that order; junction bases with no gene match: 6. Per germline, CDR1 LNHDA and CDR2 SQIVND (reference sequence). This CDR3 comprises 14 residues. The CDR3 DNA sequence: TGTGCCAGTAGTATCGGAGCGGGGGTGTATGAGCAGTTCTTC. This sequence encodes CASSIGAGVYEQFF.

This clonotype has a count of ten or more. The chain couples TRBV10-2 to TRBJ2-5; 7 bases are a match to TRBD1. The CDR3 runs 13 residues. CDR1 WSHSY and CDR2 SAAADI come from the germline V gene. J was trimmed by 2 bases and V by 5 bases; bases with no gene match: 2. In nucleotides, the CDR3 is TGCGCCAGCAGTAGGGACAGACAAGAGACCCAGTACTTC. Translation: CASSRDRQETQYF.

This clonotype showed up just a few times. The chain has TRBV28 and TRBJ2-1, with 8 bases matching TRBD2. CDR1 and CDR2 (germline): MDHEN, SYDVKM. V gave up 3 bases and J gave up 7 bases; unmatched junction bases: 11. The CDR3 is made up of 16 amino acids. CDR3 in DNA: TGTGCCAGCAGTTTCCCCGGGGCGGGGGGTGGAAATGAGCAGTTCTTC. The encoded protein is CASSFPGAGGGNEQFF.

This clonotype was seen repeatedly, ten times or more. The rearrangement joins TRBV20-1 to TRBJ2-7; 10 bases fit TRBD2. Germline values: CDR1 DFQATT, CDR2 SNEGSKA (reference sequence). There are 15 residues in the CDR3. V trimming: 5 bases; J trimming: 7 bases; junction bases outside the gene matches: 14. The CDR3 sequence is CSAPKGTSVLGEQYF. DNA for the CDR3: TGCAGTGCTCCAAAGGGGACTAGCGTCTTAGGGGAGCAGTACTTC.